Following are 16 T cell receptor beta chains from one sample sequenced in a study of T cell responses to AZD1222 COVID-19 vaccine (dated by TCRdb to about 2021). The library was prepared using the immunoSEQ multiplex PCR assay. TCRdb mirrors the immuneACCESS table, restricted to in-frame sequences. Some clones are absent from its copies; in checked studies, under half trace to an unresolved V gene, and the reason for the others is unknown. This sample lists about 130,000 clones; 92% were detected once. About 3.8% of the sample lies in the top ten. Per the publication, the time point label means: baseline before first vaccination. The specimen comprised peripheral blood, sampled on day 0 of AZD1222 vaccination. The receptor set was obtained from an adult in good health.

The rearrangement uses TRBV9 and TRBJ2-4, with 10 bases lining up with TRBD1. The CDR3 covers 14 residues. V lost 0 bases to trimming and J lost 7 bases; unmatched junction nucleotides: 1. From germline, CDR1 is SGDLS and CDR2 YYNGEE. In nucleotides, the CDR3 is TGTGCCAGCAGCGTAGGGGACAGGGGTAACATTCAGTACTTC. Its translation is CASSVGDRGNIQYF.

V usage is TRBV5-1 and J usage is TRBJ1-1; no reliable D call. Germline CDR1 and CDR2: SGHRS and YFSETQ. The CDR3 has 14 amino acids. The germline V and J ends were trimmed by 7 bases and 0 bases, with 13 bases remaining between them. CDR3 DNA sequence: TGCGCCAGCGCCCTGGGTGGGGTGAACACTGAAGCTTTCTTT. Its translation: CASALGGVNTEAFF.

The V call is TRBV19, the J call TRBJ2-3, with TRBD1 matching over 7 bases. CDR1 and CDR2 (germline): LNHDA, SQIVND (reference sequence). With V trimmed by 6 bases and J by 0 bases, 15 bases remained unmatched. This CDR3 region has 18 residues. CDR3 sequence: CASSTRQGGYRSTDTQYF. The DNA for the CDR3 is TGTGCCAGTAGCACCAGACAGGGTGGTTATAGGAGCACAGATACGCAGTATTTT.

This clone was picked up one time. V usage is TRBV5-6 and J usage is TRBJ1-1; 9 nucleotides agree with TRBD1. Trimming removed 4 bases from V and 6 bases from J; junction bases left unmatched: 10. Germline values: CDR1 SGHDT, CDR2 YYEEEE. CDR3 length: 15 amino acids. The CDR3, as DNA: TGTGCCAGCAGCCCGATGGGACAGGGCCGCCCTGAAGCTTTCTTT. Translated: CASSPMGQGRPEAFF.

V is TRBV28 and J is TRBJ2-7; 7 bases match TRBD2. The V segment lost 5 bases and the J segment 6 bases; nucleotides outside the gene matches: 4. CDR1 and CDR2 (germline): MDHEN, SYDVKM. The length of the CDR3 is 12 residues. The CDR3 region has the DNA TGTGCCAGCAGTGCCTGGGAGGGCGAGCAGTACTTC. Its protein product is CASSAWEGEQYF. The whole variable domain, remainder taken from reference TRBV28 and TRBJ2-7, is DVKVTQSSRYLVKRTGEKVFLECVQDMDHENMFWYRQDPGLGLRLIYFSYDVKMKEKGDIPEGYSVSREKKERFSLILESASTNQTSMYLCASSAWEGEQYFGPGTRLTVT.

The table lists this clone with a count of one. The chain has TRBV13 and TRBJ2-1, with 11 bases matching TRBD2. There are 16 residues in the CDR3. The V gene end was trimmed by 6 bases and the J gene end by 7 bases; junction bases not matched to a gene: 11. Looked up from germline, CDR1 is PRHDT and CDR2 is FYEKMQ (reference sequence). DNA for the CDR3: TGTGCCAGCAGACCGTATAGCGGGAGGGCCGGGAATGAGCAGTTCTTC. Translated, it gives CASRPYSGRAGNEQFF.

The chain combines TRBV5-1 with TRBJ1-2; D uncertain. From germline, CDR1 is SGHRS and CDR2 YFSETQ. The CDR3 spans 13 residues. The V gene lost 0 bases and the J gene lost 1 base, with 4 bases spanning the gap. The DNA of the CDR3 is TGCGCCAGCAGCTTGGCGGATAACTATGGCTACACCTTC. The encoded protein is CASSLADNYGYTF.

The sample holds one count of this clone. This chain links TRBV2 with TRBJ2-1, with D unresolved. The CDR3 spans 12 residues. V shed 7 bases and J shed 7 bases, with 11 bases lying between them. Germline V lookup: CDR1 SNHLY, CDR2 FYNNEI. The CDR3 here is CASTLGWNEQFF. The CDR3 nucleotides are TGTGCCAGCACCTTGGGTTGGAATGAGCAGTTCTTC.

V gene TRBV12-3 or TRBV12-4 combines with J gene TRBJ2-1; 8 nucleotides agree with TRBD1. Unmatched junction bases numbered 5, after V lost 5 bases and J lost 8 bases. The CDR3 loop spans 13 amino acids. The CDR3 region is CASSLGQGDEQFF. The CDR3 DNA reads as TGTGCCAGCAGTCTCGGACAGGGCGATGAGCAGTTCTTC.

This chain links TRBV5-6 with TRBJ2-2; D tentatively reads TRBD1 or TRBD2 (5 bases each). The V end lost 6 bases, the J end lost 6 bases, and 15 bases lay between the germline ends. The length of the CDR3 is 14 residues. Germline V gives CDR1 SGHDT, CDR2 YYEEEE. For the CDR3, the DNA is TGTGCCAGCAACACGGGACCAAGGTCCGGGGAGCTGTTTTTT. It yields the protein CASNTGPRSGELFF.

The chain has TRBV27 and TRBJ2-2; D possibly corresponds to TRBD2 (5 bases). CDR1 is MNHEY, CDR2 SMNVEV, per germline (reference sequence). This CDR3 is 16 amino acids long. Trimming took 1 base from V and 6 from J, leaving 15 bases between them. CDR3 region: CASSLFRGPLAGELFF. Written as DNA, the CDR3 is TGTGCCAGCAGTTTATTCAGAGGGCCCCTCGCCGGGGAGCTGTTTTTT.

DNA for the CDR3: TGTGCCAGCAGTGACAAGGTAGCGGGGGGGAGTGGTGAGCAGTTCTTC. Amino acids: CASSDKVAGGSGEQFF. This chain joins TRBV6-4 and TRBJ2-1, with 11 bases lining up with TRBD2. This CDR3 comprises 16 residues. From germline, CDR1 is MRHNA and CDR2 SNTAGT. V was clipped by 2 bases and J by 9 bases; unmatched bases: 9.

The genes are TRBV3-1 (or the pseudogene TRBV3-2) and TRBJ1-1, with unresolved D. The germline V gene encodes CDR1 LGHDT and CDR2 YNNKEL (reference sequence). The CDR3 loop spans 11 amino acids. V shed 4 bases and J shed 6 bases, with 6 bases lying between them. CDR3 sequence: CASSRLSEAFF. CDR3 nucleotide sequence: TGTGCCAGCAGCCGGCTCTCTGAAGCTTTCTTT.

This sequence joins TRBV19 and TRBJ1-1; no reliable D call. Trimming stripped 3 bases from V and 2 bases from J, with 10 bases between. The CDR3 sequence is 14 residues long. Germline V gene sequence: CDR1 LNHDA, CDR2 SQIVND (reference sequence). The CDR3 region is CASSIGRSNTEAFF. The CDR3, as DNA: TGTGCCAGTAGTATCGGCAGATCCAACACTGAAGCTTTCTTT.

V usage is TRBV5-1 and J usage is TRBJ2-1; D is possibly TRBD2 (6 bases). Germline CDR1 is SGHRS and CDR2 is YFSETQ. CDR3 length: 16 amino acids. V was clipped by 4 bases and J by 8 bases, with 22 bases between them. The CDR3 sequence is CASSQPALALPHEQFF. CDR3 nucleotides: TGCGCCAGCAGCCAGCCCGCCCTAGCGTTGCCCCATGAGCAGTTCTTC.

The rearrangement joins TRBV30 to TRBJ1-6, with a tentative D call TRBD1 (6 bases). This CDR3 comprises 15 residues. The germline V gene encodes CDR1 GTSNPN and CDR2 SVGIG (reference sequence). Trimming cost V 5 bases and J 2 bases, with 13 bases left between them. As DNA, the CDR3 is TGTGCCTGGGCCAGGGGTAGCCCCTATAATTCACCCCTCCACTTT. It specifies CAWARGSPYNSPLHF.